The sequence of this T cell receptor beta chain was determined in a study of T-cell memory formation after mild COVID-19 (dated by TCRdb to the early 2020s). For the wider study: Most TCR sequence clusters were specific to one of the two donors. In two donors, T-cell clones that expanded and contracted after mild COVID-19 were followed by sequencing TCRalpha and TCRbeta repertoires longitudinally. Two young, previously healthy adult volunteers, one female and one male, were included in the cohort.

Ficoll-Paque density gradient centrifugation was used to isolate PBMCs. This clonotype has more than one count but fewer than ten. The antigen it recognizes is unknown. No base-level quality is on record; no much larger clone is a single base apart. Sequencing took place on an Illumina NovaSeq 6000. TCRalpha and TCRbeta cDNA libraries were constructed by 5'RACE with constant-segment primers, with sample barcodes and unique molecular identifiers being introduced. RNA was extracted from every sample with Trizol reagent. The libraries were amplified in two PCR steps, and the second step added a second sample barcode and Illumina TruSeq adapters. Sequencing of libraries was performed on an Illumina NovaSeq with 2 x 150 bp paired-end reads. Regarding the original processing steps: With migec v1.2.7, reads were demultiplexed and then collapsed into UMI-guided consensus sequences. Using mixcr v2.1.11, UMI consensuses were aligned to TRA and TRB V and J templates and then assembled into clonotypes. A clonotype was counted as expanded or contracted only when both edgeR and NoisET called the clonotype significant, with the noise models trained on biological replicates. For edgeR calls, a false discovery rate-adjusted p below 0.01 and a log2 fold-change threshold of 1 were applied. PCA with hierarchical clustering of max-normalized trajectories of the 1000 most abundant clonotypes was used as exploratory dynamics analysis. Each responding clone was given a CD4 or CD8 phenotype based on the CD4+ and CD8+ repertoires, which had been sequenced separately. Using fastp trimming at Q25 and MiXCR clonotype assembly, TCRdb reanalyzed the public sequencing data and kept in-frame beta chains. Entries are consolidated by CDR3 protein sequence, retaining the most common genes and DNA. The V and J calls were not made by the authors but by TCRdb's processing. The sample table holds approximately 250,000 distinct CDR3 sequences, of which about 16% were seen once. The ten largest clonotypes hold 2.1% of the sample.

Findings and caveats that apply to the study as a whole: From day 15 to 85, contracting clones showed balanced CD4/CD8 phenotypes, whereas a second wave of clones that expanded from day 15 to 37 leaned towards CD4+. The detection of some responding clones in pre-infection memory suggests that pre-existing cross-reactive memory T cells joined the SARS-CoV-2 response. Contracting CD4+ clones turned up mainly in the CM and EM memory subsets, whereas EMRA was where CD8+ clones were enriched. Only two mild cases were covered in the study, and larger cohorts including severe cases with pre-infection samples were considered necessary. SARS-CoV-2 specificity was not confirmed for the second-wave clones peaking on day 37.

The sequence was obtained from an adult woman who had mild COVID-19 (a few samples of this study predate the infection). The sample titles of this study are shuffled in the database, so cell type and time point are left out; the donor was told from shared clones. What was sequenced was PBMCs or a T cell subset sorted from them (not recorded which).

The DNA sequence reads TGTGCCATCAGTGAGTCGGGGGTCGCCGAAGCTTTCTTT. This is translated as CAISESGVAEAFF. The receptor chain draws on TRBV10-3 and TRBJ1-1; a tentative D match to TRBD1 spans 5 bases. The CDR3 covers 13 residues, taking in both the cysteine and the phenylalanine. The read is trimmed to its CDR3 DNA, 39 bases read in frame from base 1. According to the germline V gene, CDR1 reads ENHRY and CDR2 reads SYGVKD. V gives up 0 bases and J gives up 8 bases, and the segment between their germline ends measures 10 bases.